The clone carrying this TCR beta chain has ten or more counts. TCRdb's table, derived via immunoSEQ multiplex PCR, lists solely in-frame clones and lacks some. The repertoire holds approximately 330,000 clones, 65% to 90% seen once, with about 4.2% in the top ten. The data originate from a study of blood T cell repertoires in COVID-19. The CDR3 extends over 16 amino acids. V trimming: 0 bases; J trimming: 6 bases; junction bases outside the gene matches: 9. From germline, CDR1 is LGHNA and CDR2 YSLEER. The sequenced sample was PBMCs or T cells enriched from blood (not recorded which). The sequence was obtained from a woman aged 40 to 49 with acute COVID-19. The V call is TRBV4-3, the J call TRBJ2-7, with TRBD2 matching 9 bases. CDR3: CASSQDVLAGIGEQYF. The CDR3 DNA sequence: TGCGCCAGCAGCCAAGATGTTCTAGCGGGGATTGGCGAGCAGTACTTC.